The TCR beta chain described here comes from a study of liver allograft versus peripheral blood T cells. Looking at the study overall: Blood and transplanted-liver T cell receptor repertoires from recipients were compared. Study-wide findings and caveats: Reported data describe T cell receptor repertoires within liver allografts as differing from those in peripheral blood.

Germline-derived CDR1 and CDR2 are MDHEN and SYDVKM. This CDR3 is 13 amino acids long. Between the trimmed V and J ends, which lost 2 bases and 8 bases, there was a span of 12 bases. This clonotype was picked up a small number of times. The antigen is unknown. TCRdb passed the reads through MiXCR, listing each CDR3 protein once. This table holds about 11,000 distinct CDR3 sequences, 23% found once. The chain links TRBV28 to TRBJ1-1, with a tentative D call TRBD1 (5 bases). This receptor was taken from a human patient who had a liver transplant. The graft donor may have contributed some T cells. CDR3 DNA sequence: TGTGCCAGCAGTTTACCAGAGGGGACCGAAGCTTTCTTT. Amino acids: CASSLPEGTEAFF.